These 10 T cell receptor beta chains were sequenced from one sample in a study of blood T cell repertoires in COVID-19. Profiled with immunoSEQ multiplex PCR; TCRdb holds only in-frame clones, not every one. This table holds about 360,000 clones, about 87% found once. The specimen sequenced was PBMCs or T cells enriched from blood (not recorded which). Source of these receptors: a man aged 35-49 years in a cohort exposed to, infected with or recovered from COVID-19 (not recorded which).

J is TRBJ1-5 and V is TRBV7-2; 9 bases agree with TRBD1. The CDR3 extends over 17 amino acids. Germline values: CDR1 SGHTA, CDR2 FQGNSA. The trim removed 1 base at V and 1 base at J, leaving 5 bases unmatched. For the CDR3, the DNA is TGTGCCAGCAGCTTAGGGGGACAGGGTGGGAGCAATCAGCCCCAGCATTTT. Translating it yields CASSLGGQGGSNQPQHF.

The chain uses TRBV4-1 and TRBJ1-2; D uncertain. V gave up 4 bases and J gave up 7 bases, with 10 bases separating them. In germline, CDR1 is MGHRA, CDR2 YSYEKL. This CDR3 has 12 amino acids. The CDR3 DNA reads TGCGCCAGCAGCCGGGCAGGAAGTGGCTACACCTTC. Encoded protein: CASSRAGSGYTF.

The chain is built from TRBV5-1 and TRBJ2-3; 10 bases are a match to TRBD2. Germline CDR1 SGHRS, CDR2 YFSETQ. With 0 bases clipped from V and 2 bases from J, the junction kept 3 bases outside the gene matches. CDR3 length: 16 amino acids. CDR3 loop: CASSLGLAGTTDTQYF. The CDR3 bases are TGCGCCAGCAGCTTGGGACTAGCGGGCACCACAGATACGCAGTATTTT.

V gene TRBV20-1 combines with J gene TRBJ1-5; D uncertain. Germline CDR1 reads DFQATT; CDR2 reads SNEGSKA (reference sequence). V dropped 3 bases and J dropped 4 bases, with 16 bases sitting between them. The CDR3 sequence is 15 residues long. DNA of the CDR3: TGCAGTGCTAGTCTGGCCGGGTATGAGAATCAGCCCCAGCATTTT. It yields the protein CSASLAGYENQPQHF.

CDR3 in DNA: TGTGCCAGCAGCTTTGATCTAGCGGGAAACAATGAGCAGTTCTTC. It translates to CASSFDLAGNNEQFF. This chain joins TRBV5-4 and TRBJ2-1; 9 bases map to TRBD2. Trimming removed 2 bases from V and 5 bases from J; junction bases left unmatched: 5. This CDR3 is built from 15 residues. The germline gives CDR1 SGHNT, CDR2 YYREEE (reference sequence).

The chain links TRBV19 to TRBJ1-5; no clear D gene. Germline lookup yields CDR1 LNHDA and CDR2 SQIVND (reference sequence). There are 14 residues in the CDR3. With 4 bases removed from V and 5 bases from J, the gap between germline ends came to 12 bases. CDR3 in DNA: TGTGCCAGTAGTACCAGGCCAGGCGATCAGCCCCAGCATTTT. It encodes CASSTRPGDQPQHF.

The CDR3 protein is CASAGSVQETQYF. CDR3 nucleotides: TGCGCCAGCGCGGGGTCGGTTCAAGAGACCCAGTACTTC. The genes are TRBV5-1 and TRBJ2-5; tentative D call: TRBD2 (6 bases). The V end lost 7 bases, the J end lost 2 bases, and 12 bases lay between the germline ends. In germline, CDR1 is SGHRS, CDR2 YFSETQ. CDR3 length: 13 residues.

This sequence joins TRBV30 and TRBJ2-1; 10 bases align to TRBD2. Germline values: CDR1 GTSNPN, CDR2 SVGIG (reference sequence). V lost 4 bases and J lost 5; bases outside the gene matches: 5. This CDR3 spans 14 amino acids. The CDR3 DNA sequence: TGTGCCTGGACCCCGGGACTAGCGAACAATGAGCAGTTCTTC. Its translation: CAWTPGLANNEQFF.

The chain recombines TRBV5-4 with TRBJ1-2, with D unresolved. Deletions cut 4 bases from V and 1 base from J, with 11 bases between. Germline CDR1 SGHNT, CDR2 YYREEE (reference sequence). The CDR3 spans 14 residues. CDR3 coding DNA: TGTGCCAGCAGCCTGAACCGGGGTAACTATGGCTACACCTTC. This sequence encodes CASSLNRGNYGYTF.

The chain is built from TRBV15 and TRBJ2-2, with TRBD1 identical over 11 bases. CDR3 length equals 16 residues. The germline V gene encodes CDR1 LNHNV and CDR2 YYDKDF (reference sequence). V lost 3 bases and J lost 6; bases outside the gene matches: 6. The CDR3 coding sequence is TGTGCCACCAGCAGCCCGGGGACAGGGGGAGCCGGGGAGCTGTTTTTT. Protein product: CATSSPGTGGAGELFF.